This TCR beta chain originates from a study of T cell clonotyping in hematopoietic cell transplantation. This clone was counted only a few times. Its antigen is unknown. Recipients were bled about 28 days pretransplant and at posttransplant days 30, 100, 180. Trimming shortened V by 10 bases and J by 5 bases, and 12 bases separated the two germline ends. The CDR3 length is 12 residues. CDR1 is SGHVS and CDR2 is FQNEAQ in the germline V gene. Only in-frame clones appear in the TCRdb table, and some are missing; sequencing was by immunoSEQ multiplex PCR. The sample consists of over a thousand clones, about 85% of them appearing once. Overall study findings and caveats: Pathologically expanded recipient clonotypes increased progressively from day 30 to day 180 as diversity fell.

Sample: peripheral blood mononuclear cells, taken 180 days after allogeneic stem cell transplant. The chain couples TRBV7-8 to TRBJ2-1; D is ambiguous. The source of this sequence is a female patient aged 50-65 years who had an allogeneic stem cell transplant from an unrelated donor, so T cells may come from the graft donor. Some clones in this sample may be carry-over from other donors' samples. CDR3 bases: TGTGCCAACCTGGACGGTAACAATGAGCAGTTCTTC. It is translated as CANLDGNNEQFF.